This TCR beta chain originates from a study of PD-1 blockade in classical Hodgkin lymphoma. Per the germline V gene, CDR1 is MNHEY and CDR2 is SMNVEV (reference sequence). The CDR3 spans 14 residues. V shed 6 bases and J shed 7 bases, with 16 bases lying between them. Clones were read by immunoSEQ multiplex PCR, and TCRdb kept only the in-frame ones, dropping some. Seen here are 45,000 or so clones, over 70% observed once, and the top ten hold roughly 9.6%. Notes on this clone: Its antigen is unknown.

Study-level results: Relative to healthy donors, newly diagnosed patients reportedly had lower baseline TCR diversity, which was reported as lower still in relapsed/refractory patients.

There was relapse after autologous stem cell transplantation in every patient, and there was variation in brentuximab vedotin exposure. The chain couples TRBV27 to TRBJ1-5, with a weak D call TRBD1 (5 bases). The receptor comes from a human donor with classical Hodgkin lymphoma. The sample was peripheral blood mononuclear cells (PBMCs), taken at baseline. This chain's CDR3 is CASRAGQVYQPQHF. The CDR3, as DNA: TGTGCCAGCAGGGCAGGGCAGGTCTACCAGCCCCAGCATTTT.